One and the same sample provided the 17 T cell receptor beta chains below, sequenced in a study of T cell clusters in autoimmune cytopenias. TRB amplification used approximately 0.25 ug of peripheral blood genomic DNA. One tube held mixed TRB-A and TRB-B primer pools for touch-down PCR. TCRdb re-called the multiplex PCR reads, yielding one record per CDR3 amino acid sequence without DNA. The table for this sample gives some 7,200 distinct CDR3 sequences. The sequenced sample consisted of peripheral blood. The receptor source for this set is a human donor with an autoimmune cytopenia or autoimmune hepatitis (not recorded which).

The V call is TRBV7-3, the J call TRBJ2-1; TCRdb outputs TRBD2, but without DNA this stays unchecked. The CDR3 consists of 17 residues. Germline V gene data show CDR1 as SGHTA and CDR2 as FQGTGA. CDR3 protein: CASSPLQTSGGYNEQFF. Filled out from reference TRBV7-3 and TRBJ2-1, the complete variable domain reads GAGVSQTPSNKVTEKGKYVELRCDPISGHTALYWYRQSLGQGPEFLIYFQGTGAADDSGLPNDRFFAVRPEGSVSTLKIQRTERGDSAVYLCASSPLQTSGGYNEQFFGPGTRLTVL.

This chain links TRBV18 with TRBJ1-2; TCRdb returns TRBD1, unconfirmable since there is no DNA. The germline V gene has CDR1 KGHSH and CDR2 LQKENI. The CDR3 runs 15 residues. This chain's CDR3 is CASSPQSGQGHGYTF. The full variable domain, its missing parts supplied by reference TRBV18 and TRBJ1-2, is NAGVMQNPRHLVRRRGQEARLRCSPMKGHSHVYWYRQLPEEGLKFMVYLQKENIIDESGMPKERFSAEFPKEGPSILRIQQVVRGDSAAYFCASSPQSGQGHGYTFGSGTRLTVV.

Here the CDR3 reads CASSWGGGNQPQHF. The chain couples TRBV7-9 to TRBJ1-5. This CDR3 spans 14 amino acids. Looked up from germline, CDR1 is SEHNR and CDR2 is FQNEAQ (reference sequence).

Measured by frequency, this clonotype is medium-sized. The CDR3 reads CASSVLAGDGWQFF. The chain links TRBV6-1 to TRBJ2-1; TCRdb's D call, TRBD2, is unchecked because there is no DNA. This CDR3 contains 14 residues. Germline lookup yields CDR1 MNHNS and CDR2 SASEGT.

V and J are TRBV7-7 and TRBJ2-5; no DNA is available, so the TRBD2 call from TCRdb remains unchecked. This CDR3 has 17 residues. CDR1 SSHAT and CDR2 FNYEAQ come from the germline V gene (reference sequence). The CDR3 sequence is CASSLRTPGGRGETQYF.

This clonotype is labeled medium-sized based on frequency. The chain links TRBV6-5 to TRBJ2-1; TCRdb's D call, TRBD2, is unchecked because there is no DNA. Germline CDR1 is MNHEY and CDR2 is SVGAGI. CDR3 size: 16 residues. CDR3 protein: CASSYSREGRFNEQFF.

Measured by frequency, this clonotype is medium-sized (0.01 to 0.1%). CDR3 residues: CASSIGQGHTEAFF. This sequence joins TRBV7-2 and TRBJ1-1; the TRBD1 assignment by TCRdb is unverifiable without DNA. This CDR3 comprises 14 residues. Per the germline V gene, CDR1 is SGHTA and CDR2 is FQGNSA.

V gene TRBV19 combines with J gene TRBJ2-1; TCRdb's assignment of TRBD1 cannot be checked, as there is no DNA. In germline, CDR1 is LNHDA, CDR2 SQIVND (reference sequence). CDR3 size: 16 residues. CDR3 residues: CASSTLAPSSYNEQFF.

CDR3 sequence: CASSTRTGWGETQYF. The chain employs TRBV12-3 or TRBV12-4 and TRBJ2-5; the D call from TCRdb, TRBD1, cannot be confirmed without DNA. This CDR3 contains 15 residues.

The gene calls are TRBV7-6 and TRBJ2-3; TCRdb reports TRBD2, a call that lacks DNA to check it against. Germline CDR1 SGHVS, CDR2 FNYEAQ. The CDR3 spans 18 residues. The chain's CDR3 is CASSLDALAGPGTDTQYF.

The chain recombines TRBV30 with TRBJ1-1. Germline assignment: CDR1 GTSNPN and CDR2 SVGIG (reference sequence). This CDR3 is built from 14 residues. CDR3 loop: CAWKRSSQDTEAFF. The full variable domain, in which reference TRBV30 and TRBJ1-1 provide the parts outside the CDR3, is SQTIHQWPATLVQPVGSPLSLECTVEGTSNPNLYWYRQAAGRGLQLLFYSVGIGQISSEVPQNLSASRPQDRQFILSSKKLLLSDSGFYLCAWKRSSQDTEAFFGQGTRLTVV.

The chain uses TRBV5-1 and TRBJ1-2. Germline values: CDR1 SGHRS, CDR2 YFSETQ. The CDR3 is made up of 13 amino acids. The CDR3 is CASSFAGPMRYTF.

The chain carries TRBV5-1 and TRBJ1-5; TCRdb selects TRBD1, and the lack of DNA leaves this call unchecked. CDR3 length: 16 amino acids. The V gene's germline CDR1 is SGHRS and CDR2 YFSETQ. The chain's CDR3 is CASSWGGDSSNQPQHF.

The chain joins TRBV5-1 to TRBJ1-1. CDR1 and CDR2 (germline): SGHRS, YFSETQ. CDR3 size: 14 residues. The CDR3 reads CASSLLGSNTEAFF. The full variable domain, completed using reference TRBV5-1 and TRBJ1-1, is KAGVTQTPRYLIKTRGQQVTLSCSPISGHRSVSWYQQTPGQGLQFLFEYFSETQRNKGNFPGRFSGRQFSNSRSEMNVSTLELGDSALYLCASSLLGSNTEAFFGQGTRLTVV.

This clonotype counts as medium-sized by frequency. The chain combines TRBV6-5 with TRBJ1-2; TCRdb picks TRBD1, but there is no DNA to check that call. The length of the CDR3 is 16 residues. CDR1 and CDR2 from the germline V gene are MNHEY and SVGAGI. Here the CDR3 reads CASSWGTGGFDYGYTF.

This chain links TRBV30 with TRBJ2-3; TCRdb designates TRBD2, a call that cannot be tested without DNA. This CDR3 has 13 amino acids. The V gene's germline CDR1 is GTSNPN and CDR2 SVGIG (reference sequence). CDR3 in amino acids: CAWSEDSEATQYF.

Measured by frequency, this clonotype is medium-sized (0.01 to 0.1%). The V gene is TRBV7-2, the J gene TRBJ1-5; TCRdb calls TRBD1, which cannot be checked without DNA. This CDR3 has 13 residues. Germline V gives CDR1 SGHTA, CDR2 FQGNSA. Here the CDR3 reads CASSVQGNQPQHF.